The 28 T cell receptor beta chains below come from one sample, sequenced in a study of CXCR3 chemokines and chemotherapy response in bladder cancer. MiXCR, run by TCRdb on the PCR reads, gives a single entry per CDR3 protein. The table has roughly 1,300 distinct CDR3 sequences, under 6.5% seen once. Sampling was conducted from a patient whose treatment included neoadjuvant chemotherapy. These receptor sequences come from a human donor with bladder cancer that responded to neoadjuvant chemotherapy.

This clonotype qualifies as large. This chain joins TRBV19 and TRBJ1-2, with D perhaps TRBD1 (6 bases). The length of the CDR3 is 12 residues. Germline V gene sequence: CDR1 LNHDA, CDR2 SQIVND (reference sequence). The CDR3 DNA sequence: TGTGCGACCACGGGGGGCTGGTATGGCTACACCTTC. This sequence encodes CATTGGWYGYTF.

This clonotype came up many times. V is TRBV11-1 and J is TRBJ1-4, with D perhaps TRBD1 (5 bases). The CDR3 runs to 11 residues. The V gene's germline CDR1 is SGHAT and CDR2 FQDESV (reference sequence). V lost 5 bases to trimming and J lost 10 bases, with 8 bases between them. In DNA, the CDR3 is TGTGCCAGCAGCGAGGGACTAAAACTGTTTTTT. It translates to CASSEGLKLFF.

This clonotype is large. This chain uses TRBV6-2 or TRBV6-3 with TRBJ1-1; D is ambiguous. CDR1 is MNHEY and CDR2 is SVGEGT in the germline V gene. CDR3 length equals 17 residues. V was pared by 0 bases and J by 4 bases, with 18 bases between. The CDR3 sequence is CASSYSRKGSSGTEAFF. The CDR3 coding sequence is TGTGCCAGCAGTTACTCTCGAAAGGGCAGCAGCGGCACTGAAGCTTTCTTT.

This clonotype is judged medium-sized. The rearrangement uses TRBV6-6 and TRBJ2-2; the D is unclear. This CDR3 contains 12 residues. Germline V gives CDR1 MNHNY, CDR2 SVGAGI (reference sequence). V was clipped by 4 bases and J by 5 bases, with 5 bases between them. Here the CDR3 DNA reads TGTGCCAGCAGTTCAAGTACCGGGGAGCTGTTTTTT. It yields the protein CASSSSTGELFF.

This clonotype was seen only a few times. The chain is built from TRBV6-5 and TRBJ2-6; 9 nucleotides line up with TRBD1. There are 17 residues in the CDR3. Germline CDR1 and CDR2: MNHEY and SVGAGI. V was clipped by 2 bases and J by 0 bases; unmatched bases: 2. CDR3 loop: CASSYGTGTSGANVLTF. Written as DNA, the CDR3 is TGTGCCAGCAGTTACGGGACAGGGACCTCTGGGGCCAACGTCCTGACTTTC.

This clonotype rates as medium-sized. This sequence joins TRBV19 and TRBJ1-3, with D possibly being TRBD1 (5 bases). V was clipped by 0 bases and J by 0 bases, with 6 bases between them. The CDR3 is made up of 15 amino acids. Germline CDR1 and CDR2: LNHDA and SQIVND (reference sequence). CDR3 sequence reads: CASSIDGGSGNTIYF. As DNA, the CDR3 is TGTGCCAGTAGTATAGATGGGGGCTCTGGAAACACCATATATTTT. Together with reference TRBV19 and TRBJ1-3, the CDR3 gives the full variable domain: DGGITQSPKYLFRKEGQNVTLSCEQNLNHDAMYWYRQDPGQGLRLIYYSQIVNDFQKGDIAEGYSVSREKKESFPLTVTSAQKNPTAFYLCASSIDGGSGNTIYFGEGSWLTVV.

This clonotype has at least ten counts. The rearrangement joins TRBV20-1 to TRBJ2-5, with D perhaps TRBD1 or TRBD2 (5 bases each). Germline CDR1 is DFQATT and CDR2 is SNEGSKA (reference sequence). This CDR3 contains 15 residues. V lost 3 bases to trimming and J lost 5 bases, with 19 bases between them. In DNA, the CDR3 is TGCAGTGCTAGCCGAGACTCCGGGACGTCGGAGACCCAGTACTTC. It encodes CSASRDSGTSETQYF.

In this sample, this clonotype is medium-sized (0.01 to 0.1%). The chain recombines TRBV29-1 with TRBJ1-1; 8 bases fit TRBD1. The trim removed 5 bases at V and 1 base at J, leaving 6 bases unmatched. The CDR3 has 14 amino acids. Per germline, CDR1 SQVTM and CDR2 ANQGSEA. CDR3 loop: CSVRVGTGNTEAFF. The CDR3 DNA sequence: TGCAGCGTTCGGGTCGGGACAGGGAACACTGAAGCTTTCTTT.

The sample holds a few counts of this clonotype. As DNA, the CDR3 is TGTGCCAGCAGTTTAAGCAGCGTAACCGGGGAGCTGTTTTTT. Translation gives CASSLSSVTGELFF. The chain is built from TRBV28 and TRBJ2-2; D gene unclear. CDR3 length: 14 amino acids. Germline V gene lookup returns CDR1 MDHEN and CDR2 SYDVKM. The V end was cut by 2 bases, the J end by 5 bases, with 9 bases between. Full variable domain (remainder filled in from reference TRBV28 and TRBJ2-2): DVKVTQSSRYLVKRTGEKVFLECVQDMDHENMFWYRQDPGLGLRLIYFSYDVKMKEKGDIPEGYSVSREKKERFSLILESASTNQTSMYLCASSLSSVTGELFFGEGSRLTVL.

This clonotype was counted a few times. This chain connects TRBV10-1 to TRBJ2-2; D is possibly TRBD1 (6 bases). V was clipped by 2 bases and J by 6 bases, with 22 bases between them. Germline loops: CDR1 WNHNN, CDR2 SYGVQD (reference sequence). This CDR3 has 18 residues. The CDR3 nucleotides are TGCGCCAGCAGTGAGCTCCCGTGGGGGCGCAAGGAGGCCGGGGAGCTGTTTTTT. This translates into CASSELPWGRKEAGELFF.

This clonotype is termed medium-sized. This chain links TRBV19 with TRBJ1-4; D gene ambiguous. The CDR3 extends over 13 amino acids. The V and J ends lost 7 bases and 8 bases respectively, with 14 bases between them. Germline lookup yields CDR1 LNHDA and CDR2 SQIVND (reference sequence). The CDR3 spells CASNVGPKEKLFF. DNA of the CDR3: TGTGCCAGTAATGTTGGGCCGAAGGAAAAACTGTTTTTT.

CDR3 in amino acids: CASSLDRGEAFF. The CDR3 DNA is TGCGCCAGCAGTCTCGACAGGGGGGAAGCTTTCTTT. This chain uses TRBV10-2 with TRBJ1-1, with TRBD1 identical over 9 bases. CDR1 and CDR2 from the germline V gene are WSHSY and SAAADI. This CDR3 is 12 amino acids long. V lost 5 bases, J lost 8 bases, and 3 bases stayed unmatched.

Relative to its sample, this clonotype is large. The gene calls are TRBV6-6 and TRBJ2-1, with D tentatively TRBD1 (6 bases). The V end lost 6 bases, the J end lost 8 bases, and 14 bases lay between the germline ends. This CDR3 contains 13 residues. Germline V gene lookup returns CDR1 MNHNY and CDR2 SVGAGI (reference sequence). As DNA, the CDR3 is TGTGCCAGCAGAGATTCCAGGGGTGATGAGCAGTTCTTC. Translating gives CASRDSRGDEQFF.

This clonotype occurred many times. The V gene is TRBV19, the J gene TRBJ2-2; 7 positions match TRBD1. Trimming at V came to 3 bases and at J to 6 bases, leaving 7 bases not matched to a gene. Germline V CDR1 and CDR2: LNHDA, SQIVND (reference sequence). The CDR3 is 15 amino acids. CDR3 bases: TGTGCCAGTAGTATTTTCAGGGGGTCATCCGGGGAGCTGTTTTTT. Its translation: CASSIFRGSSGELFF.

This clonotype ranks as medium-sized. Here the CDR3 DNA reads TGCAGCGTTGAAGATCCGATAGCGGCAGCCGACACAGATACGCAGTATTTT. The encoded protein is CSVEDPIAAADTDTQYF. This chain links TRBV29-1 with TRBJ2-3, with D tentatively TRBD2 (6 bases). The CDR3 loop spans 17 amino acids. Trimming stripped 0 bases from V and 2 bases from J, with 18 bases between. The germline V gene encodes CDR1 SQVTM and CDR2 ANQGSEA.

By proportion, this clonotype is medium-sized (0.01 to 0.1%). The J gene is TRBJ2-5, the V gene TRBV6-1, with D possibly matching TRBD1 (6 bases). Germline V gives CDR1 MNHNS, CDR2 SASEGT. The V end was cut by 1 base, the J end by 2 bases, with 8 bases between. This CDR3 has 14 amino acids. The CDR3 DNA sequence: TGTGCCAGCAGTGAAGTGGGGGCACAAGAGACCCAGTACTTC. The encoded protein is CASSEVGAQETQYF.

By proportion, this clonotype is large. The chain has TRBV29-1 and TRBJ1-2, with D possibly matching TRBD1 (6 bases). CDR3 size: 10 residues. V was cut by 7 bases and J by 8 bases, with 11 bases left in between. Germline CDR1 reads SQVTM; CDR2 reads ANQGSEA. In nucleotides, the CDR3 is TGCAGCGCCGAGGGGGACGGCTACACCTTC. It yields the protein CSAEGDGYTF.

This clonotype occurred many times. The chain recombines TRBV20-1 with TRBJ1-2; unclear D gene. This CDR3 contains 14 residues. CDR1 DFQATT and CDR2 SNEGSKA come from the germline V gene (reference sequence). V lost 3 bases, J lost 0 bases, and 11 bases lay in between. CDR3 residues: CSASLREPNYGYTF. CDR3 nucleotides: TGCAGTGCTAGCCTTAGGGAGCCTAACTATGGCTACACCTTC.

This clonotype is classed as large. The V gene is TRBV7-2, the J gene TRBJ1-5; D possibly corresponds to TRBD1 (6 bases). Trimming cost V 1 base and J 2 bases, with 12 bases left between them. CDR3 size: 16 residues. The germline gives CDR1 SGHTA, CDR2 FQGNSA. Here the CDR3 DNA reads TGTGCCAGCAGCTTAGAAGGAGGGGGACGCAATCAGCCCCAGCATTTT. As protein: CASSLEGGGRNQPQHF. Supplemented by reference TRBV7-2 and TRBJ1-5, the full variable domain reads GAGVSQSPSNKVTEKGKDVELRCDPISGHTALYWYRQSLGQGLEFLIYFQGNSAPDKSGLPSDRFSAERTGGSVSTLTIQRTQQEDSAVYLCASSLEGGGRNQPQHFGDGTRLSIL.

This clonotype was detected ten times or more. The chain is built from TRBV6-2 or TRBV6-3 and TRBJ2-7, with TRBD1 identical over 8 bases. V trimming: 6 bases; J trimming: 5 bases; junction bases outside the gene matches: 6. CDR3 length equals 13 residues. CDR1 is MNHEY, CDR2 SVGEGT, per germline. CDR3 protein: CASRQGGRHEQYF. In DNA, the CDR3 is TGTGCCAGCAGACAGGGGGGTCGGCACGAGCAGTACTTC.

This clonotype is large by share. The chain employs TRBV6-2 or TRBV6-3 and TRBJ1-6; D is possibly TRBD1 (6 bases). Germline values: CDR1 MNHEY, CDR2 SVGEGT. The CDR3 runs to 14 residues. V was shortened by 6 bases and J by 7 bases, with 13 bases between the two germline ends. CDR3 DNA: TGTGCCAGCAGCTGGACAGTAGAGAATTCACCCCTCCACTTT. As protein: CASSWTVENSPLHF.

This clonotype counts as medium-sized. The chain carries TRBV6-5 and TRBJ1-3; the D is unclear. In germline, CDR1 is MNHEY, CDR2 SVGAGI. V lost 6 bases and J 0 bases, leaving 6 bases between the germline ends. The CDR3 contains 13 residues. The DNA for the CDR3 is TGTGCCAGCAGGACGTCCTCTGGAAACACCATATATTTT. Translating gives CASRTSSGNTIYF.

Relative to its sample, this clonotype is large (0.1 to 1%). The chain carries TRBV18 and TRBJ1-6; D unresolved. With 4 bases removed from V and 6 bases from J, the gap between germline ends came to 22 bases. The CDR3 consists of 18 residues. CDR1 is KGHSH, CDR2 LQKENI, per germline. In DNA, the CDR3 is TGTGCCAGCTCACAGTCAAGTTTGACTTTCGGCCTTAATTCACCCCTCCACTTT. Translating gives CASSQSSLTFGLNSPLHF.

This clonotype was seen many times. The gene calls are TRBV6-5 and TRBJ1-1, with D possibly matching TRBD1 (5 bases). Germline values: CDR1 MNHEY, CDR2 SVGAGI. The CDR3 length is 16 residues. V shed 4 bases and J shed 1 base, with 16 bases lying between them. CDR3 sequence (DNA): TGTGCCAGCAGTTCTCTCGGCAAAGGACAGAACACTGAAGCTTTCTTT. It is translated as CASSSLGKGQNTEAFF.

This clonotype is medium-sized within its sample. CDR3 DNA sequence: TGCAGCGTTGAAGGGGGTCCAACTAATGAAAAACTGTTTTTT. It yields the protein CSVEGGPTNEKLFF. The chain is built from TRBV29-1 and TRBJ1-4; D ambiguous. The CDR3 is 14 residues long. Germline assignment: CDR1 SQVTM and CDR2 ANQGSEA. The V end was cut by 1 base, the J end by 0 bases, with 6 bases between.

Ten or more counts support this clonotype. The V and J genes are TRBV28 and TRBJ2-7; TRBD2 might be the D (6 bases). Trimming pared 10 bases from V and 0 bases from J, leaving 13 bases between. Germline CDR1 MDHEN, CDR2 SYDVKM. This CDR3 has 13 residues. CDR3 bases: TGTGCCACCGGGACTCCCACCTCCTACGAGCAGTACGTC. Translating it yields CATGTPTSYEQYV.

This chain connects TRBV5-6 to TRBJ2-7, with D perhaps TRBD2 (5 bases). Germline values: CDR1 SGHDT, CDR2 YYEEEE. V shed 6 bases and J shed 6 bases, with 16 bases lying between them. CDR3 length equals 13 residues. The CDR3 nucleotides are TGTGCCAGCACCTCCCGGCGGGCAGGCGAGCAGTACTTC. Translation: CASTSRRAGEQYF.

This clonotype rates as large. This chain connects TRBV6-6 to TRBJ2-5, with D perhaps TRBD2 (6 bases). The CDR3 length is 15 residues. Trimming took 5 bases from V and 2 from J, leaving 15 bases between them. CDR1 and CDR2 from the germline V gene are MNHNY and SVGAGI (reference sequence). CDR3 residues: CASSLFAGLQETQYF. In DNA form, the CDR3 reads TGTGCCAGCAGTCTATTTGCGGGGCTTCAAGAGACCCAGTACTTC.